This T cell receptor (beta chain) came from a study of vaccination and CD4 T cells after COVID-19. Study-wide background: Samples taken post-COVID came a median roughly 97 days after diagnosis, ranging from 35 to 161.

The germline V and J ends were trimmed by 3 bases and 0 bases, with 11 bases remaining between them. The CDR3 runs 16 residues. Germline V gene lookup returns CDR1 MNHNS and CDR2 SASEGT. As for treatment: approximately 9-day PBMC culture with coronavirus spike peptide pools or control peptides (ViraFEST assay). Note on this clonotype: No antigen is known for it.

Oncomine TCR Beta short-read sequencing was applied to DNA from cultured CD4+ T cells. The template was genomic DNA from cultured CD4+ T cells. TCRdb itself ran the PCR reads through MiXCR, one entry per CDR3 protein. This sample has over 9,500 distinct CDR3 sequences, with about 42% found just once. This clonotype originated in a human donor who had recovered from COVID-19. V and J are TRBV6-1 and TRBJ2-2; D ambiguous. The sequencing sample was made of CD4+ T cells from blood, cultured in vitro. The CDR3 protein is CASSDLVQTNTGELFF. In DNA, the CDR3 is TGTGCCAGCAGTGATCTCGTTCAGACGAACACCGGGGAGCTGTTTTTT.